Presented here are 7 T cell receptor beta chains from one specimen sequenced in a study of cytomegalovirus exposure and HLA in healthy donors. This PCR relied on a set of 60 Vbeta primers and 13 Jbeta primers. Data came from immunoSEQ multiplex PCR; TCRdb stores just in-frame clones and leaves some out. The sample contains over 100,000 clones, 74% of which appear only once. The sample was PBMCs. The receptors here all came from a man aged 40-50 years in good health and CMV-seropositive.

In DNA, the CDR3 is TGTGCCAGCAGCTTCAACCAGGGGGATCCCTCCTACGAGCAGTACTTC. Translated: CASSFNQGDPSYEQYF. The chain is built from TRBV7-6 and TRBJ2-7, with TRBD1 matching 7 bases. The CDR3 is 16 amino acids. CDR1 is SGHVS, CDR2 FNYEAQ, per germline. J was trimmed by 0 bases and V by 3 bases; bases with no gene match: 8.

CDR3 sequence: CASSPIGGLTGELFF. Written as DNA, the CDR3 is TGTGCCAGCAGCCCCATAGGGGGCCTCACCGGGGAGCTGTTTTTT. The genes are TRBV11-3 and TRBJ2-2, with 7 bases identical to TRBD1. Germline-derived CDR1 and CDR2 are SGHNT and YENEEA. This CDR3 spans 15 amino acids. Trimming removed 5 bases from V and 4 bases from J; junction bases left unmatched: 7.

The CDR3 DNA reads TGTGCCAGCACGAGATCTGGGGCCAACGTCCTGACTTTC. This translates into CASTRSGANVLTF. The chain carries TRBV6-1 and TRBJ2-6; D remains ambiguous. CDR1 and CDR2 (germline): MNHNS, SASEGT. Trimming left V 7 bases short and J 1 base short, with 5 bases between. CDR3 length: 13 residues.

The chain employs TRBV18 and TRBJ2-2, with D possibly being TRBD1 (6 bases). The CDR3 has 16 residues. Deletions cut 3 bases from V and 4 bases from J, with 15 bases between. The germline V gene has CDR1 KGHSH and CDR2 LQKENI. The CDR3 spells CASSPAFTGSTGELFF. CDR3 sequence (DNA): TGTGCCAGCTCACCCGCCTTTACAGGGTCCACCGGGGAGCTGTTTTTT.

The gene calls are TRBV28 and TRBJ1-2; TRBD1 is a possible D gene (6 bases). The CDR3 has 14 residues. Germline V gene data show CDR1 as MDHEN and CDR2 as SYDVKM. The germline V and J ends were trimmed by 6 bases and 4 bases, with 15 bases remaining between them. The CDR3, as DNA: TGTGCCAGCAGCCCACGGACAGTTCTCTATGGCTACACCTTC. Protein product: CASSPRTVLYGYTF.

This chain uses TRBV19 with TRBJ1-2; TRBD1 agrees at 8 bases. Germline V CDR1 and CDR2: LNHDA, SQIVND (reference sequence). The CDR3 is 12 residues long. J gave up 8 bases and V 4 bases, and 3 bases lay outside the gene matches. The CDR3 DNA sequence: TGTGCCAGTAGTAGGACAGGGTACGGCTACACCTTC. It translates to CASSRTGYGYTF. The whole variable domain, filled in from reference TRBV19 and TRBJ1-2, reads DGGITQSPKYLFRKEGQNVTLSCEQNLNHDAMYWYRQDPGQGLRLIYYSQIVNDFQKGDIAEGYSVSREKKESFPLTVTSAQKNPTAFYLCASSRTGYGYTFGSGTRLTVV.

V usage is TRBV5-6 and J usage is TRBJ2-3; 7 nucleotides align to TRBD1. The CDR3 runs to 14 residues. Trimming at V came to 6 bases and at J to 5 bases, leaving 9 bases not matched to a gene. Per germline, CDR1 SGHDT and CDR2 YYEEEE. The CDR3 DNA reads TGTGCCAGCAATACGAGGGGGCGCGTAGATACGCAGTATTTT. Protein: CASNTRGRVDTQYF. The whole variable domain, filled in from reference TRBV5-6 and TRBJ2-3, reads DAGVTQSPTHLIKTRGQQVTLRCSPKSGHDTVSWYQQALGQGPQFIFQYYEEEERQRGNFPDRFSGHQFPNYSSELNVNALLLGDSALYLCASNTRGRVDTQYFGPGTRLTVL.